Given below is one T cell receptor beta chain in context. Antigen specificity is unknown. V was cut by 0 bases and J by 4 bases, with 11 bases left in between. This CDR3 is 15 amino acids long. CDR1 SGHTA and CDR2 FQGNSA come from the germline V gene. This record belongs to a study of cytotoxic CD8 clonotypes in ibrutinib-treated CLL. Broader study findings: Baseline clonality exceeded age-matched healthy donors and tracked circulating CD8+ T-cell counts. Public clonotypes, an uncommon group, contracted or remained stable on treatment.

Clones were sequenced by immunoSEQ multiplex PCR, and TCRdb holds only the in-frame ones, with some missing. The table shows approximately 45,000 clones, with about 65% occurring only once. The sample consisted of PBMCs, taken after 24 months of ibrutinib treatment. The TCR was taken from a human donor with chronic lymphocytic leukemia. The chain has TRBV7-2 and TRBJ2-3; D remains unclear. The CDR3 DNA reads as TGTGCCAGCAGCTTAGCGGCCCTTAGCCCAGATACGCAGTATTTT. This codes for CASSLAALSPDTQYF.